Below, 17 T cell receptor beta chains from the same sample are listed, as sequenced in a study of T cells after yellow fever vaccination. TCRdb passed the 5' RACE reads through MiXCR, listing each CDR3 protein once. Of 120,000 or so distinct CDR3 sequences listed, roughly 6.8% are singletons. This specimen consisted of CD4+ T cells sorted from PBMCs, obtained around 45 days after the first yellow fever vaccination. The source is a man aged 18 to 35 who received the YFV17D yellow fever vaccine.

Ten or more counts support this clonotype. The chain's CDR3 is CASSQEFSVYTGELFF. Written as DNA, the CDR3 is TGCGCCAGCAGCCAAGAGTTTAGTGTTTACACCGGGGAGCTGTTTTTT. This chain links TRBV4-3 with TRBJ2-2; D is unresolved. This CDR3 contains 16 residues. V lost 0 bases and J 3 bases, leaving 11 bases between the germline ends. The germline gives CDR1 LGHNA, CDR2 YSLEER.

This clonotype was found many times. The chain uses TRBV4-3 and TRBJ2-1; D possibly corresponds to TRBD1 (5 bases). CDR1 and CDR2 from the germline V gene are LGHNA and YSLEER. V shed 0 bases and J shed 2 bases, with 8 bases lying between them. The CDR3 has 15 residues. CDR3 in DNA: TGCGCCAGCAGCCAAGACACAGGCCCCTACAATGAGCAGTTCTTC. It encodes CASSQDTGPYNEQFF.

This clonotype was seen at least ten times. The J gene is TRBJ2-1, the V gene TRBV9; D remains ambiguous. Germline V CDR1 and CDR2: SGDLS, YYNGEE. Trimming left V 0 bases short and J 10 bases short, with 14 bases between. The length of the CDR3 is 14 residues. The CDR3 nucleotides read TGTGCCAGCAGCGTAGCTCTGCTCCCCCCCGAGCAGTTCTTC. This gives the protein CASSVALLPPEQFF.

V and J are TRBV5-1 and TRBJ1-2; a weak D match, TRBD1 (5 bases). This CDR3 is built from 15 residues. The V gene's germline CDR1 is SGHRS and CDR2 YFSETQ. The V and J ends lost 6 bases and 0 bases respectively, with 15 bases between them. The CDR3 region has the DNA TGCGCCAGCACCCGAGACGGGGCCACTAACTATGGCTACACCTTC. It codes for CASTRDGATNYGYTF. The variable domain in full, with the rest retrieved from reference TRBV5-1 and TRBJ1-2, is KAGVTQTPRYLIKTRGQQVTLSCSPISGHRSVSWYQQTPGQGLQFLFEYFSETQRNKGNFPGRFSGRQFSNSRSEMNVSTLELGDSALYLCASTRDGATNYGYTFGSGTRLTVV.

This clonotype came up many times. This chain uses TRBV7-2 with TRBJ1-4; maybe TRBD1 (6 bases). The V gene's germline CDR1 is SGHTA and CDR2 FQGNSA. V lost 5 bases and J lost 4, with 11 bases in between. The CDR3 consists of 14 residues. The CDR3 here is CASSPDRFNEKLFF. In DNA, the CDR3 is TGTGCCAGCAGCCCGGACAGATTTAATGAAAAACTGTTTTTT.

This clonotype was counted a single time. This chain uses TRBV20-1 with TRBJ2-3; 10 bases map to TRBD1. Germline V gene lookup returns CDR1 DFQATT and CDR2 SNEGSKA (reference sequence). The junction had 9 bases not matched to a gene; V was cut back by 4 bases and J by 5 bases. The CDR3 is 15 amino acids. CDR3: CSANSMTGGIDTQYF. In DNA, the CDR3 is TGCAGTGCTAACTCGATGACAGGGGGCATAGATACGCAGTATTTT.

This clonotype was seen many times. The J gene is TRBJ1-6, the V gene TRBV12-3 or TRBV12-4; 10 positions agree with TRBD1. V shed 5 bases and J 6 bases; nucleotides not matched to a gene: 10. The CDR3 is 17 amino acids. This CDR3 reads CASSPGARQGANSPLHF. The CDR3 DNA sequence: TGTGCCAGCAGTCCGGGGGCCCGACAGGGGGCTAATTCACCCCTCCACTTT.

This clonotype was recorded many times. The rearrangement links TRBV28 to TRBJ2-4, with D maybe TRBD2 (7 bases). Germline V gene lookup returns CDR1 MDHEN and CDR2 SYDVKM. V was trimmed by 6 bases and J by 1 base, leaving 13 bases between them. This CDR3 has 15 residues. CDR3 in DNA: TGTGCCAGCAGCTCCCGGGGGGCGGCCAAAAACATTCAGTACTTC. It encodes CASSSRGAAKNIQYF. The complete variable domain, with remaining parts taken from reference TRBV28 and TRBJ2-4, reads DVKVTQSSRYLVKRTGEKVFLECVQDMDHENMFWYRQDPGLGLRLIYFSYDVKMKEKGDIPEGYSVSREKKERFSLILESASTNQTSMYLCASSSRGAAKNIQYFGAGTRLSVL.

This clonotype has just a few counts. The V and J genes are TRBV11-2 and TRBJ2-2; D call uncertain. CDR1 is SGHAT, CDR2 FQNNGV, per germline. V gave up 3 bases and J gave up 6 bases, with 5 bases separating them. CDR3 length equals 12 residues. The CDR3 spells CASSFRAGELFF. In DNA, the CDR3 is TGTGCCAGCAGCTTCCGCGCCGGGGAGCTGTTTTTT.

This clonotype was recorded many times. This chain joins TRBV4-1 and TRBJ2-1; 10 bases line up with TRBD2. Germline loops: CDR1 MGHRA, CDR2 YSYEKL. The CDR3 extends over 14 amino acids. V was clipped by 8 bases and J by 5 bases; unmatched bases: 6. The CDR3 DNA is TGCGCCAGCTCGACAGCGGGGGGGAACAATGAGCAGTTCTTC. It specifies CASSTAGGNNEQFF.

The V and J genes are TRBV12-2 and TRBJ2-7; whether TRBD2, the table's D call, matches the DNA was not checked. TRBV12-2 is a known pseudogene. This CDR3 is built from 13 residues. The CDR3: CASHPERGYEQYV. The CDR3 DNA follows: TGTGCAAGTCACCCGGAGCGGGGCTACGAGCAGTACGTC.

This clonotype came up many times. The chain uses TRBV5-1 and TRBJ2-1; D ambiguous. CDR3 length: 13 amino acids. Trimming cost V 0 bases and J 4 bases, with 5 bases left between them. CDR1 SGHRS and CDR2 YFSETQ come from the germline V gene. The chain's CDR3 is CASSLEFYNEQFF. As DNA, the CDR3 is TGCGCCAGCAGCTTGGAGTTTTACAATGAGCAGTTCTTC. Variable domain in full (rest from reference TRBV5-1 and TRBJ2-1): KAGVTQTPRYLIKTRGQQVTLSCSPISGHRSVSWYQQTPGQGLQFLFEYFSETQRNKGNFPGRFSGRQFSNSRSEMNVSTLELGDSALYLCASSLEFYNEQFFGPGTRLTVL.

This clonotype was counted only a few times. This chain joins TRBV4-2 and TRBJ2-1; 10 bases map to TRBD1. The CDR3 contains 16 residues. J lost 8 bases, V lost 1 base, and 8 bases had no gene match. Germline V CDR1 and CDR2: LGHNA, YNFKEQ. CDR3 sequence: CASSQGDRGRFDEQFF. CDR3 DNA sequence: TGTGCCAGCAGCCAAGGAGACAGGGGGCGTTTCGATGAGCAGTTCTTC.

This clonotype was counted between two and nine times. The gene calls are TRBV20-1 and TRBJ2-7; unclear D gene. V was pared by 3 bases and J by 3 bases, with 12 bases between. The CDR3 totals 13 residues. Germline V gene data show CDR1 as DFQATT and CDR2 as SNEGSKA (reference sequence). DNA for the CDR3: TGCAGTGCTAGGTCCTATTCGGGCTACGAGCAGTACTTC. This gives the protein CSARSYSGYEQYF.

Ten or more counts support this clonotype. Relative to the germline gene, one junction end is altered; a read error may explain this. The J gene is TRBJ1-2, the V gene TRBV7-2; perhaps TRBD1 as D (5 bases). This CDR3 spans 13 amino acids. In germline, CDR1 is SGHTA, CDR2 FQGNSA. This CDR3 is CASSLGQGYGYTF. The CDR3 nucleotides are TGTGCCAGCAGTTTAGGGCAGGGTTATGGCTACACCTTC. Looking up the rest from reference TRBV7-2 and TRBJ1-2 gives the full variable domain: GAGVSQSPSNKVTEKGKDVELRCDPISGHTALYWYRQSLGQGLEFLIYFQGNSAPDKSGLPSDRFSAERTGGSVSTLTIQRTQQEDSAVYLCASSLGQGYGYTFGSGTRLTVV.

At least ten counts were recorded for this clonotype. CDR3 region: CASSLSGGAYEQYF. CDR3 DNA: TGTGCCAGCAGCCTTAGCGGGGGGGCCTACGAGCAGTACTTC. The J gene is TRBJ2-7, the V gene TRBV7-2; 11 bases map to TRBD2. Looked up from germline, CDR1 is SGHTA and CDR2 is FQGNSA. Trimming took 5 bases from V and 2 from J; bases not matched to a gene: 2. CDR3 length: 14 residues.

This clonotype appeared many times. The gene calls are TRBV5-5 and TRBJ2-1, with D possibly TRBD1 on 6 matching bases. The CDR3 contains 14 residues. Germline CDR1 is SGHKS and CDR2 is YYEKEE (reference sequence). Trimming cost V 3 bases and J 6 bases, with 13 bases left between them. The CDR3 DNA sequence: TGTGCCAGCAGCTCCAGGGGTAGCAGCAATGAGCAGTTCTTC. Translating gives CASSSRGSSNEQFF.